This T cell receptor (beta chain) was identified in a study of OX40 agonist ivuxolimab in advanced cancers. Germline lookup yields CDR1 SGHTA and CDR2 FQGTGA. CDR3 length: 15 residues. Trimming took off 5 bases at V and 1 base at J, with 14 bases between the two ends. Measured with immunoSEQ multiplex PCR; TCRdb has only the in-frame clones, and not every one. The data hold tens of thousands of clones, with 81% observed a single time. Sequences were derived from CD4+ or CD8+ T cells sorted from blood, sampled in a trial of the OX40 agonist ivuxolimab. The V and J genes are TRBV7-3 and TRBJ1-1, with D tentatively TRBD1 (6 bases). The source is an adult with an advanced solid tumor such as melanoma, head and neck, liver or kidney cancer. In DNA, the CDR3 is TGTGCCAGCAGCCCACCCGGGGGCCCGAACACTGAAGCTTTCTTT. Translation: CASSPPGGPNTEAFF.